The subject of this entry is one TCR beta chain. This specimen comes from a study of Ad26.COV2.S vaccination and SARS-CoV-2 variants. Overall study context: This donor came from the COV1001 trial of Ad26.COV2.S.

Trimming removed 4 bases at V and 1 base at J, with 11 bases between. From germline, CDR1 is SGHNT and CDR2 YYREEE (reference sequence). The CDR3 is 15 residues long. Assay used: immunoSEQ multiplex PCR; TCRdb lists only in-frame clones, some missing. Found here are some 300,000 clones, 86% of them singletons; the top ten hold around 2%. Noted treatment: 15 to 20 received Ad26.COV2.S at low or high dose, single or two shots; several received placebo; per-sample allocation not given. Specimens were obtained on day 63 following the first vaccine or placebo injection. Ad26.COV2.S expressed prefusion-stabilized spike from the original Wuhan strain.

This clonotype was obtained from a person aged 18 to 59 who received the Ad26.COV2.S COVID-19 vaccine or a placebo. The sequencing here drew on peripheral blood, taken in a trial of Ad26.COV2.S vaccine versus placebo. The chain carries TRBV5-4 and TRBJ2-2; TRBD2 is a possible D gene (6 bases). CDR3 nucleotides: TGTGCCAGCAGCCTTGTGGGGGGGAACACCGGGGAGCTGTTTTTT. Translating it yields CASSLVGGNTGELFF.